One sample yielded the 18 T cell receptor beta chains listed below, sequenced in a study of blood T cell repertoires in COVID-19. Profiling relied on immunoSEQ multiplex PCR, and the TCRdb table lists in-frame clones only, not all of them. The data contain more than 95,000 clones, approximately 85% of them singletons. Sequencing used peripheral blood. These receptors all come from a woman older than 75 with COVID-19, enrolled during active disease.

The chain employs TRBV18 and TRBJ2-1, with D perhaps matching TRBD2 (7 bases). The CDR3 has 13 residues. V was cut by 3 bases and J by 8 bases, with 11 bases left in between. Germline CDR1 KGHSH, CDR2 LQKENI. CDR3 residues: CASSPRGGDEQFF. CDR3 DNA: TGTGCCAGCTCACCGCGAGGGGGGGATGAGCAGTTCTTC.

The V and J genes are TRBV18 and TRBJ2-3; D is possibly TRBD2 (5 bases). The CDR3 has 14 amino acids. CDR1 KGHSH and CDR2 LQKENI come from the germline V gene. With 1 base removed from V and 1 base from J, the gap between germline ends came to 6 bases. In DNA, the CDR3 is TGTGCCAGCTCACCACAGGAGGGCACAGATACGCAGTATTTT. This codes for CASSPQEGTDTQYF.

This chain connects TRBV4-1 to TRBJ2-3; TRBD2 is a possible D gene (5 bases). The CDR3 is 16 residues long. The V end lost 0 bases, the J end lost 0 bases, and 10 bases lay between the germline ends. Germline V lookup: CDR1 MGHRA, CDR2 YSYEKL. The CDR3 DNA reads as TGCGCCAGCAGCCAAGATCTAGCCCGCAGCACAGATACGCAGTATTTT. The encoded protein is CASSQDLARSTDTQYF.

The chain employs TRBV7-2 and TRBJ2-7, with 7 bases lining up with TRBD1. V shed 5 bases, J shed 3 bases, and the junction held 10 bases outside the gene matches. The CDR3 spans 15 residues. Per the germline V gene, CDR1 is SGHTA and CDR2 is FQGNSA. The CDR3 DNA follows: TGTGCCAGCAGCCCACGCCGGGACAGCTTCTACGAGCAGTACTTC. This encodes CASSPRRDSFYEQYF.

The CDR3 DNA reads as TGTGCCAGCTCCTGGGAGTCACAAGAGACCCAGTACTTC. This gives the protein CASSWESQETQYF. The J gene is TRBJ2-5, the V gene TRBV7-2, with a weak D call TRBD2 (5 bases). The germline gives CDR1 SGHTA, CDR2 FQGNSA. This CDR3 comprises 13 residues. The V and J ends lost 8 bases and 2 bases respectively, with 12 bases between them.

The chain uses TRBV23-1 and TRBJ1-4, with D possibly TRBD1 on 5 matching bases. TRBV23-1 belongs to the ORF category, with a function that is uncertain. The length of the CDR3 is 14 residues. V was pared by 7 bases and J by 8 bases, with 17 bases between. This chain's CDR3 is CASNPGGWHEKLFF. For the CDR3, the DNA is TGCGCCAGCAACCCCGGGGGGTGGCACGAAAAACTGTTTTTT.

CDR3 DNA sequence: TGTGCCAGCAGTTGGAGACAGGGCTTGAACACTGAAGCTTTCTTT. Translation: CASSWRQGLNTEAFF. This chain connects TRBV6-5 to TRBJ1-1; 7 bases align to TRBD1. The CDR3 consists of 15 residues. Trimming at V came to 4 bases and at J to 0 bases, leaving 5 bases not matched to a gene. Germline V gives CDR1 MNHEY, CDR2 SVGAGI.

This sequence joins TRBV18 and TRBJ2-7, with 13 bases lining up with TRBD2. Per the germline V gene, CDR1 is KGHSH and CDR2 is LQKENI. J gave up 6 bases and V 3 bases, and 5 bases lay outside the gene matches. The CDR3 runs 15 residues. The CDR3 spells CASSPPGLAGREQYF. The CDR3 DNA sequence: TGTGCCAGCTCACCCCCGGGACTAGCGGGACGCGAGCAGTACTTC. Using reference TRBV18 and TRBJ2-7 for the parts outside the CDR3, the full variable domain is NAGVMQNPRHLVRRRGQEARLRCSPMKGHSHVYWYRQLPEEGLKFMVYLQKENIIDESGMPKERFSAEFPKEGPSILRIQQVVRGDSAAYFCASSPPGLAGREQYFGPGTRLTVT.

V usage is TRBV7-2 and J usage is TRBJ1-1; 7 bases fit TRBD1. The CDR3 is 14 amino acids. Germline V gene sequence: CDR1 SGHTA, CDR2 FQGNSA. The V segment lost 11 bases and the J segment 5 bases; nucleotides outside the gene matches: 14. The CDR3 bases are TGTGCCTCAGACGGGACAGCCGTGGGGACTGAAGCTTTCTTT. Translated, it gives CASDGTAVGTEAFF.

This clone was picked up one time. The chain couples TRBV28 to TRBJ2-7; a weak D match, TRBD2 (6 bases). Germline CDR1 MDHEN, CDR2 SYDVKM. This CDR3 contains 14 residues. Trimming removed 3 bases from V and 2 bases from J, with 11 bases in between. In DNA form, the CDR3 reads TGTGCCAGCAGTTTTGCGGGGTATGCCTACGAGCAGTACTTC. Its protein product is CASSFAGYAYEQYF.

The chain employs TRBV18 and TRBJ1-2; D unresolved. The CDR3 is made up of 14 amino acids. Germline lookup yields CDR1 KGHSH and CDR2 LQKENI. V was trimmed by 3 bases and J by 6 bases, leaving 14 bases between them. CDR3 amino acids: CASSPLGSLDGYTF. DNA of the CDR3: TGTGCCAGCTCACCCCTAGGTAGTTTGGATGGCTACACCTTC.

This clone was picked up one time. This chain joins TRBV5-1 and TRBJ2-7; a possible D gene is TRBD1 (5 bases). The germline V gene encodes CDR1 SGHRS and CDR2 YFSETQ. This CDR3 is built from 13 residues. V lost 4 bases and J lost 3, with 11 bases in between. For the CDR3, the DNA is TGCGCCAGCAGCAGGGCAGGGAACTACGAGCAGTACTTC. Translation: CASSRAGNYEQYF.

The chain has TRBV9 and TRBJ1-6; D unclear. This CDR3 has 12 residues. Germline values: CDR1 SGDLS, CDR2 YYNGEE. V was pared by 2 bases and J by 7 bases, with 4 bases between. The CDR3 region is CASSVPNSPLHF. CDR3 bases: TGTGCCAGCAGCGTCCCGAATTCACCCCTCCACTTT.

The CDR3 DNA is TGTGCCAGCAGTTACTCGGCAGGGGATAACCATAGCAATCAGCCCCAGCATTTT. Protein sequence: CASSYSAGDNHSNQPQHF. J is TRBJ1-5 and V is TRBV6-2 or TRBV6-3, with D tentatively TRBD1 (6 bases). The germline gives CDR1 MNHEY, CDR2 SVGEGT. The germline V and J ends were trimmed by 0 bases and 0 bases, with 15 bases remaining between them. The CDR3 is 18 residues long.

V and J are TRBV7-9 and TRBJ2-1; 7 bases match TRBD2. V lost 2 bases, J lost 8 bases, and 6 bases stayed unmatched. Germline values: CDR1 SEHNR, CDR2 FQNEAQ (reference sequence). The CDR3 extends over 14 amino acids. For the CDR3, the DNA is TGTGCCAGCAGCTTAAGGCGGGAGTCTCATGAGCAGTTCTTC. Its translation is CASSLRRESHEQFF.

The V and J genes are TRBV7-2 and TRBJ1-2; TRBD1 matches 8 bases. The CDR3 spans 14 residues. Trimming at V came to 2 bases and at J to 2 bases, leaving 1 base not matched to a gene. Germline loops: CDR1 SGHTA, CDR2 FQGNSA. CDR3 bases: TGTGCCAGCAGCTTACAGGGGGCGAACTATGGCTACACCTTC. Translation gives CASSLQGANYGYTF.

This chain connects TRBV29-1 to TRBJ2-7, with a possible D match to TRBD2 (5 bases). V lost 6 bases, J lost 1 base, and 13 bases lay in between. From germline, CDR1 is SQVTM and CDR2 ANQGSEA. The CDR3 sequence is 13 residues long. In nucleotides, the CDR3 is TGCAGCGTGTCCGGACTGGCATCCTACGAGCAGTACTTC. Translation: CSVSGLASYEQYF.

The gene calls are TRBV2 and TRBJ2-4, with D maybe TRBD2 (5 bases). The germline gives CDR1 SNHLY, CDR2 FYNNEI. The CDR3 length is 16 residues. The V and J ends lost 6 bases and 1 base respectively, with 16 bases between them. The CDR3 sequence is CASRGVRPFAKNIQYF. The CDR3 DNA reads as TGTGCCAGCAGGGGAGTCCGACCGTTTGCCAAAAACATTCAGTACTTC.